The 21 T cell receptor beta chains listed next were all sequenced from one sample in a study of blood T cell repertoires in COVID-19. Assay used: immunoSEQ multiplex PCR; TCRdb lists only in-frame clones, some missing. The sample has tens of thousands of clones; less than 85% are singletons. Specimen: peripheral blood. The receptors derive from a human donor with acute or convalescent COVID-19. The donor label of this sample is uncertain.

This clone was seen a single time. The chain has TRBV27 and TRBJ2-1; 10 positions match TRBD2. The CDR3 has 16 amino acids. V lost 8 bases, J lost 1 base, and 8 bases stayed unmatched. Germline-derived CDR1 and CDR2 are MNHEY and SMNVEV (reference sequence). CDR3 loop: CASFDLAGASYNEQFF. CDR3 nucleotides: TGTGCCAGCTTCGACCTAGCGGGAGCGTCCTACAATGAGCAGTTCTTC.

This clone was seen at least ten times. The chain couples TRBV7-9 to TRBJ2-5, with 8 bases aligning to TRBD1. CDR1 is SEHNR and CDR2 is FQNEAQ in the germline V gene (reference sequence). The CDR3 consists of 14 residues. The J segment lost 8 bases and the V segment lost 3 bases, leaving 8 bases of the junction unmatched. The CDR3 is CASSLGQVDRTQYF. The CDR3 DNA is TGTGCCAGCAGCTTGGGACAGGTGGACCGAACCCAGTACTTC.

This clone has more than one count but fewer than ten. The V and J genes are TRBV3-1 (or the pseudogene TRBV3-2) and TRBJ1-3, with D possibly being TRBD1 (5 bases). Between the trimmed V and J ends, which lost 5 bases and 2 bases, there was a span of 10 bases. The germline CDR1 and CDR2 sequences are LGHDT and YNNKEL (reference sequence). The CDR3 is 14 amino acids. Written as DNA, the CDR3 is TGTGCCAGCAGCGCCCAGGGTGCTGGAAACACCATATATTTT. Translated, it gives CASSAQGAGNTIYF.

This clone was recorded at least ten times. The chain recombines TRBV9 with TRBJ1-4, with TRBD1 matching 7 bases. This CDR3 is 12 amino acids long. Germline CDR1 and CDR2: SGDLS and YYNGEE. The junction had 1 base not matched to a gene; V was cut back by 3 bases and J by 8 bases. This CDR3 reads CASSGQGEKLFF. The CDR3 DNA is TGTGCCAGCAGCGGACAGGGAGAAAAACTGTTTTTT.

V gene TRBV5-1 combines with J gene TRBJ1-1; 9 bases are shared with TRBD1. This CDR3 has 15 amino acids. The germline V gene has CDR1 SGHRS and CDR2 YFSETQ. V dropped 0 bases and J dropped 5; count of bases not matched to a gene: 5. This chain's CDR3 is CASSLGGTGRTEAFF. The CDR3 coding sequence is TGCGCCAGCAGCTTGGGTGGGACAGGGAGGACTGAAGCTTTCTTT.

This clone was detected only a few times. The CDR3 DNA reads TGTGCCAGCAGCCTACTACCCTCCGGGACAGTCACTGAAGCTTTCTTT. Protein: CASSLLPSGTVTEAFF. The V call is TRBV7-9, the J call TRBJ1-1, with 7 nucleotides matching TRBD1. The junction had 13 bases not matched to a gene; V was cut back by 5 bases and J by 4 bases. This CDR3 spans 16 amino acids. The V gene's germline CDR1 is SEHNR and CDR2 FQNEAQ (reference sequence).

This chain links TRBV7-6 with TRBJ2-3; 8 nucleotides line up with TRBD2. The ends lost 5 bases at V and 7 bases at J; junction bases unmatched: 14. The V gene's germline CDR1 is SGHVS and CDR2 FNYEAQ. The CDR3 sequence is 16 residues long. The CDR3 coding sequence is TGTGCCAGCAGCCCTTCGGCGGGGGGACGGTCATATACGCAGTATTTT. Its translation is CASSPSAGGRSYTQYF.

CDR3 in amino acids: CASSPGGSYNSPLHF. Written as DNA, the CDR3 is TGTGCCAGCAGCCCAGGGGGCTCCTATAATTCACCCCTCCACTTT. The chain combines TRBV9 with TRBJ1-6, with 7 bases identical to TRBD1. V trimming: 4 bases; J trimming: 0 bases; junction bases outside the gene matches: 1. The CDR3 totals 15 residues. The germline V gene has CDR1 SGDLS and CDR2 YYNGEE. The variable domain in full, completed from reference TRBV9 and TRBJ1-6, reads DSGVTQTPKHLITATGQRVTLRCSPRSGDLSVYWYQQSLDQGLQFLIQYYNGEERAKGNILERFSAQQFPDLHSELNLSSLELGDSALYFCASSPGGSYNSPLHFGNGTRLTVT.

The chain carries TRBV6-2 or TRBV6-3 and TRBJ2-2; 9 bases line up with TRBD1. CDR1 and CDR2 from the germline V gene are MNHEY and SVGEGT. The CDR3 extends over 18 amino acids. V was clipped by 2 bases and J by 0 bases; unmatched bases: 7. The CDR3 here is CASSYQAGTGTNTGELFF. The CDR3, as DNA: TGTGCCAGCAGTTACCAAGCCGGGACAGGGACGAACACCGGGGAGCTGTTTTTT.

This chain uses TRBV6-4 with TRBJ2-2; 9 bases line up with TRBD1. J was trimmed by 7 bases and V by 3 bases; bases with no gene match: 3. The CDR3 runs to 14 residues. From germline, CDR1 is MRHNA and CDR2 SNTAGT. The CDR3 DNA is TGTGCCAGCAGTGAACAGGGGGCGCGCGGGGAGCTGTTTTTT. Translation: CASSEQGARGELFF.

This rearrangement joins TRBV3-1 (or the pseudogene TRBV3-2) to TRBJ2-7; a possible D gene is TRBD1 (5 bases). The V end was cut by 0 bases, the J end by 6 bases, with 21 bases between. The germline V gene has CDR1 LGHDT and CDR2 YNNKEL (reference sequence). This CDR3 spans 17 amino acids. CDR3 residues: CASSQDRNRRHGSEQYF. The CDR3 DNA follows: TGTGCCAGCAGCCAAGATAGGAACAGGCGCCACGGCTCCGAGCAGTACTTC.

V and J are TRBV2 and TRBJ1-4, with 10 bases that match TRBD1. CDR1 SNHLY and CDR2 FYNNEI come from the germline V gene. The CDR3 is 16 amino acids. J was trimmed by 2 bases and V by 6 bases; bases with no gene match: 6. For the CDR3, the DNA is TGTGCCAGCAGGCCGGGACAGGGGTCCACTAATGAAAAACTGTTTTTT. Protein sequence: CASRPGQGSTNEKLFF. Supplemented by reference TRBV2 and TRBJ1-4, the full variable domain reads EPEVTQTPSHQVTQMGQEVILRCVPISNHLYFYWYRQILGQKVEFLVSFYNNEISEKSEIFDDQFSVERPDGSNFTLKIRSTKLEDSAMYFCASRPGQGSTNEKLFFGSGTQLSVL.

This clone was seen only once. The chain employs TRBV20-1 and TRBJ2-2; D tentatively fits TRBD1 or TRBD2 (5 bases each). Germline V CDR1 and CDR2: DFQATT, SNEGSKA (reference sequence). The V gene lost 3 bases and the J gene lost 1 base, with 12 bases spanning the gap. The CDR3 totals 15 residues. The CDR3 bases are TGCAGTGCTAGTGAGGGGCGGCTGAACACCGGGGAGCTGTTTTTT. It is translated as CSASEGRLNTGELFF.

The sample holds one count of this clone. The CDR3 region is CALGQAVNTQYF. The CDR3 nucleotides are TGTGCCTTGGGACAGGCTGTTAATACGCAGTATTTT. This chain uses TRBV30 with TRBJ2-3; 8 positions agree with TRBD1. From germline, CDR1 is GTSNPN and CDR2 SVGIG (reference sequence). CDR3 size: 12 residues. V lost 7 bases, J lost 7 bases, and 7 bases stayed unmatched. Looking up the rest from reference TRBV30 and TRBJ2-3 gives the full variable domain: SQTIHQWPATLVQPVGSPLSLECTVEGTSNPNLYWYRQAAGRGLQLLFYSVGIGQISSEVPQNLSASRPQDRQFILSSKKLLLSDSGFYLCALGQAVNTQYFGPGTRLTVL.

The chain couples TRBV18 to TRBJ1-6; possible D gene TRBD1, 5 bases. The CDR3 sequence is 16 residues long. Trimming cost V 6 bases and J 5 bases, with 17 bases left between them. Germline V gene sequence: CDR1 KGHSH, CDR2 LQKENI. The CDR3, as DNA: TGTGCCAGCTCCGCCGGACAACCCACTAATAATTCACCCCTCCACTTT. Its protein is CASSAGQPTNNSPLHF. The full variable domain, with the rest looked up from reference TRBV18 and TRBJ1-6, is NAGVMQNPRHLVRRRGQEARLRCSPMKGHSHVYWYRQLPEEGLKFMVYLQKENIIDESGMPKERFSAEFPKEGPSILRIQQVVRGDSAAYFCASSAGQPTNNSPLHFGNGTRLTVT.

This clone occurred a few times. This sequence joins TRBV6-5 and TRBJ2-1; TRBD2 agrees at 11 bases. This CDR3 is built from 15 residues. Germline V gene lookup returns CDR1 MNHEY and CDR2 SVGAGI. The J segment lost 2 bases and the V segment lost 6 bases, leaving 3 bases of the junction unmatched. CDR3 nucleotides: TGTGCCAGCAGATTAGCGGGAGGGCCCTACAATGAGCAGTTCTTC. It yields the protein CASRLAGGPYNEQFF.

The J gene is TRBJ2-2, the V gene TRBV11-3; 10 nucleotides match TRBD1. The CDR3 has 16 residues. Germline lookup yields CDR1 SGHNT and CDR2 YENEEA. The junction had 8 bases not matched to a gene; V was cut back by 6 bases and J by 4 bases. The CDR3 loop reads CASSSLGTGVTGELFF. The DNA for the CDR3 is TGTGCCAGCAGTTCTTTAGGGACAGGGGTCACCGGGGAGCTGTTTTTT. Complete variable domain (other parts from reference TRBV11-3 and TRBJ2-2): EAGVVQSPRYKIIEKKQPVAFWCNPISGHNTLYWYLQNLGQGPELLIRYENEEAVDDSQLPKDRFSAERLKGVDSTLKIQPAELGDSAVYLCASSSLGTGVTGELFFGEGSRLTVL.

The chain recombines TRBV11-3 with TRBJ2-1; 11 bases match TRBD2. V lost 4 bases, J lost 7 bases, and 9 bases stayed unmatched. Germline CDR1 and CDR2: SGHNT and YENEEA. The CDR3 runs 16 residues. DNA of the CDR3: TGTGCCAGCAGCTCCGCCCTAGCGGGAGGAACTAATGAGCAGTTCTTC. Translation gives CASSSALAGGTNEQFF.

V usage is TRBV6-5 and J usage is TRBJ2-5; a weak D match, TRBD1 (6 bases). Between the trimmed V and J ends, which lost 4 bases and 1 base, there was a span of 13 bases. The CDR3 spans 15 residues. The germline V gene has CDR1 MNHEY and CDR2 SVGAGI. The CDR3 nucleotides read TGTGCCAGCAGTTCAAGAACAGGGTCCCAAGAGACCCAGTACTTC. Its protein is CASSSRTGSQETQYF.

The chain links TRBV6-6 to TRBJ2-2; maybe TRBD2 (5 bases). Trimming took off 5 bases at V and 4 bases at J, with 20 bases between the two ends. Germline CDR1 and CDR2: MNHNY and SVGAGI (reference sequence). The length of the CDR3 is 17 residues. The CDR3 protein is CASSPRGSTIGTGELFF. Here the CDR3 DNA reads TGTGCCAGCAGTCCTCGGGGTTCTACCATTGGCACCGGGGAGCTGTTTTTT.

The chain recombines TRBV28 with TRBJ1-2, with 8 bases that match TRBD1. Trimming at V came to 6 bases and at J to 4 bases, leaving 1 base not matched to a gene. Per germline, CDR1 MDHEN and CDR2 SYDVKM. The CDR3 is 12 amino acids. The CDR3 region is CASRDRAYGYTF. In DNA, the CDR3 is TGTGCCAGCAGGGACAGGGCCTATGGCTACACCTTC.